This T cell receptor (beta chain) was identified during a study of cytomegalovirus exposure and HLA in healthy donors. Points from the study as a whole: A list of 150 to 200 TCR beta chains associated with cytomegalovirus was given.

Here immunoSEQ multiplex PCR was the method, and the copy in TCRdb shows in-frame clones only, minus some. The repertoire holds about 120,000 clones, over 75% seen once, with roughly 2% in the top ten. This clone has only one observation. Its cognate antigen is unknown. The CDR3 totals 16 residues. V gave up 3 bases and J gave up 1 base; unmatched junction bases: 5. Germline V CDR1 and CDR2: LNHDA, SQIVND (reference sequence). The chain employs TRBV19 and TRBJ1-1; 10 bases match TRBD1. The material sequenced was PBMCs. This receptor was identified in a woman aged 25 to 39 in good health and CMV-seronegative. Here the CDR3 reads CASSIGTGVGNTEAFF. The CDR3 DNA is TGTGCCAGTAGTATCGGGACAGGGGTGGGGAACACTGAAGCTTTCTTT.